This T cell receptor (beta chain) was sequenced in a study of cytomegalovirus exposure and HLA in healthy donors. Study-level information: The same platform was used for the 110 or so validation repertoires and the roughly 600 first-cohort repertoires, a later analysis reported. Overall study findings and caveats: The finding came from a later analysis; first-cohort TCR clusters tended to co-occur in the 110 or so validation repertoires.

Points on this clone: The antigen is unknown.

Method: immunoSEQ multiplex PCR; TCRdb's copy keeps in-frame clones and lacks some. The sample has more than 55,000 clones; 94% are singletons. The J segment lost 6 bases and the V segment lost 4 bases, leaving 5 bases of the junction unmatched. The CDR3 covers 14 residues. CDR1 is MGHRA and CDR2 is YSYEKL in the germline V gene. These donors were members of the roughly 120-subject validation cohort, a group separate from the roughly 670-subject first cohort. This TCR was sampled from a woman aged 18 to 35 in good health and CMV-seronegative. The sample comprised PBMCs. The V gene is TRBV4-1, the J gene TRBJ1-5, with 8 bases fitting TRBD1. CDR3 coding DNA: TGCGCCAGCAGCCCCGGACAGGGCGGTCAGCCCCAGCATTTT. Its protein is CASSPGQGGQPQHF.